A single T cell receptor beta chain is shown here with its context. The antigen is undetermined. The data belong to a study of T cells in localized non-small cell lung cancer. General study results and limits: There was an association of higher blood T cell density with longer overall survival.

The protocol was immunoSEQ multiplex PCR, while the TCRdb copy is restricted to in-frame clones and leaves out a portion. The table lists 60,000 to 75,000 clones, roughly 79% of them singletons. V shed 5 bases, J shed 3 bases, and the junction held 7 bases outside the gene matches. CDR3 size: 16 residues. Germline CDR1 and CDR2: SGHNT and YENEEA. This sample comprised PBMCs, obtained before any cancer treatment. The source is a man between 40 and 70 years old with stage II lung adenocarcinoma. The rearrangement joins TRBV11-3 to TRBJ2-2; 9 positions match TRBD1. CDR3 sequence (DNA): TGTGCCAGCAGCATTGACAGGGGGACGTACACCGGGGAGCTGTTTTTT. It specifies CASSIDRGTYTGELFF.